Listed below are T cell receptor beta chains from one sample, sequenced in a study of identical twins. Each CDR3 protein is one row after TCRdb ran MiXCR on the 5' RACE reads. The sample lists 700,000 to 950,000 distinct CDR3 sequences; roughly an eighth were seen once. These data were also filed under a second study, of yellow fever vaccine responses in identical twins.

Sequences were obtained from PBMCs. These receptor sequences come from a woman aged 18-35 years in good health. The CDR3 runs from the conserved cysteine through the conserved F or W. Each record gives: D gene, V gene, clone size, J gene, CDR3 protein, CDR3 DNA. The D gene is left open where the match is weak. Size is stated for part of the rows, as once, few or many counts, or as a class when the clone is expanded.

NA	TRBV10-3	NA	TRBJ2-5	CAISESLAVESGWTQYF	TGTGCCATCAGTGAGTCCTTGGCGGTCGAATCTGGGTGGACCCAGTACTTC
TRBD2	TRBV11-2	NA	TRBJ2-3	CASSLGAGLAGGRRTDTQYF	TGTGCCAGCAGCTTAGGGGCAGGACTAGCGGGGGGGCGTAGGACAGATACGCAGTATTTT
NA	TRBV5-1	many	TRBJ2-7	CASSLGGQFYEQYF	TGCGCCAGCAGCTTGGGAGGTCAGTTCTACGAGCAGTACTTC
NA	TRBV10-1	NA	TRBJ2-7	CASSDYRDIDEQYF	TGCGCCAGCAGTGATTACCGGGACATTGACGAGCAGTACTTC
NA	TRBV7-6	once	TRBJ2-1	CASSLEIGLYNEQFF	TGTGCCAGCAGCTTAGAGATTGGACTATACAATGAGCAGTTCTTC
TRBD1	TRBV7-9	NA	TRBJ1-5	CASSNTRGTEQPQHF	TGTGCCAGCAGCAACACCAGGGGGACAGAGCAGCCCCAGCATTTT
TRBD2	TRBV16	NA	TRBJ2-1	CASSHPTSGGAYEQFF	TGTGCCAGCAGCCACCCCACTAGCGGGGGGGCCTATGAGCAGTTCTTC
TRBD1	TRBV12-3/TRBV12-4	NA	TRBJ2-2	CASSYPQAGGTGELFF	TGTGCCAGCAGTTACCCCCAGGCAGGGGGTACCGGGGAGCTGTTTTTT
NA	TRBV15	few	TRBJ2-6	CATSSPRGGSSGANVLTF	TGTGCCACCAGCAGTCCGAGGGGGGGATCTTCAGGGGCCAACGTCCTGACTTTC
NA	TRBV20-1	few	TRBJ2-1	CSARGEPDYNEQFF	TGCAGTGCTAGAGGGGAACCGGATTACAATGAGCAGTTCTTC
NA	TRBV29-1	many	TRBJ2-7	CSVRTDSYEQYF	TGCAGCGTGAGGACCGATTCCTACGAGCAGTACTTC
NA	TRBV19	few	TRBJ1-1	CASSISQGTEAFF	TGTGCCAGTAGTATCTCCCAGGGCACTGAAGCTTTCTTT
NA	TRBV12-3/TRBV12-4	few	TRBJ2-2	CATLKWGSGELFF	TGTGCCACCTTGAAATGGGGCTCCGGGGAGCTGTTTTTT
NA	TRBV7-9	many	TRBJ2-7	CASSSALNSYEQYF	TGTGCCAGCAGCTCGGCACTGAACTCCTACGAGCAGTACTTC
TRBD1	TRBV20-1	many	TRBJ1-2	CSASTGGAYGYTF	TGCAGTGCTAGCACAGGGGGGGCCTATGGCTACACCTTC
NA	TRBV7-7	NA	TRBJ2-6	CASSPSGKSPGANVLTF	TGTGCCAGCAGCCCCTCAGGGAAGTCCCCCGGGGCCAACGTCCTGACTTTC
NA	TRBV28	few	TRBJ1-3	CASTRYPSSGNTIYF	TGTGCCAGCACCCGGTACCCGAGCTCTGGAAACACCATATATTTT
NA	TRBV20-1	few	TRBJ2-5	CSASEVKQETQYF	TGCAGTGCTAGTGAGGTCAAACAAGAGACCCAGTACTTC
NA	TRBV4-1	few	TRBJ2-5	CASSQDLTRETQYF	TGCGCCAGCAGCCAAGATCTGACTCGAGAGACCCAGTACTTC
TRBD1	TRBV11-3	few	TRBJ1-2	CASSSEGQGARGYTF	TGTGCCAGCAGCTCAGAAGGACAGGGGGCGAGGGGCTACACCTTC
NA	TRBV7-3	few	TRBJ1-3	CASSLTGQGGNTIYF	TGTGCCAGCAGCTTAACCGGCCAGGGGGGAAACACCATATATTTT
NA	TRBV20-1	few	TRBJ1-4	CSAPGEATNEKLFF	TGCAGTGCTCCGGGGGAAGCAACTAATGAAAAACTGTTTTTT
NA	TRBV6-5	few	TRBJ1-2	CATRGTYGYTF	TGTGCCACCCGGGGGACCTATGGCTACACCTTC
NA	TRBV2	NA	TRBJ2-2	CASSGLGELFF	TGTGCCAGCAGTGGGCTGGGGGAGCTGTTTTTT
TRBD2	TRBV4-1	few	TRBJ2-5	CASSQVTSGTQETQYF	TGCGCCAGCAGCCAAGTAACTAGCGGGACCCAAGAGACCCAGTACTTC
TRBD2	TRBV18	NA	TRBJ2-2	CASSPLVAGSTGELFF	TGTGCCAGCTCACCACTGGTAGCGGGTTCCACCGGGGAGCTGTTTTTT
NA	TRBV3-1	many	TRBJ1-5	CASSQGVGQNQPQHF	TGTGCCAGCAGCCAAGGTGTAGGACAGAATCAGCCCCAGCATTTT
NA	TRBV5-1	NA	TRBJ2-3	CASSIGVPTDTQYF	TGCGCCAGCAGTATCGGGGTACCCACAGATACGCAGTATTTT
TRBD1	TRBV2	NA	TRBJ1-6	CASSSTGAGSPLHF	TGTGCCAGCAGTAGCACAGGGGCGGGTTCACCCCTCCACTTT
TRBD1	TRBV18	NA	TRBJ1-5	CASSRPGGFQPQHF	TGTGCCAGCTCACGGCCAGGGGGCTTTCAGCCCCAGCATTTT
NA	TRBV5-6	NA	TRBJ2-5	CASSSRRGLKETQYF	TGTGCCAGCAGCTCGCGGCGGGGACTTAAAGAGACCCAGTACTTC
TRBD1	TRBV12-3/TRBV12-4	NA	TRBJ1-5	CASSLKGASNQPQHF	TGTGCCAGCAGTTTAAAGGGGGCTAGTAATCAGCCCCAGCATTTT